This T cell receptor beta chain was identified during a study of beta chain features in type 1 diabetes. The study, taken as a whole, reports: The question of HLA type influencing TCRB rearrangement was one that remained unresolved here. Type 1 diabetes patients had TCRB CDR3s that were shorter (moderately but significantly so) in all four CD4+ subsets.

Since all of the isolated RNA was reverse transcribed, expressed TCRB transcripts were what got sequenced. Assay used: immunoSEQ multiplex PCR; TCRdb lists only in-frame clones, some missing. Of 300,000 to 400,000 clones listed, roughly 13% are singletons. Notes on this clone: Its antigen is not known.

The CDR3 spans 16 residues. J lost 4 bases, V lost 4 bases, and 8 bases had no gene match. Germline CDR1 is SGHNT and CDR2 is YENEEA. The clonotype originates from a woman younger than 35 with type 1 diabetes. Sequenced material: naive CD4+ T cells from blood. This chain joins TRBV11-3 and TRBJ2-5; 11 nucleotides agree with TRBD1. CDR3: CASSYMGQGGGETQYF. The CDR3 DNA reads TGTGCCAGCAGCTATATGGGACAGGGGGGCGGAGAGACCCAGTACTTC.